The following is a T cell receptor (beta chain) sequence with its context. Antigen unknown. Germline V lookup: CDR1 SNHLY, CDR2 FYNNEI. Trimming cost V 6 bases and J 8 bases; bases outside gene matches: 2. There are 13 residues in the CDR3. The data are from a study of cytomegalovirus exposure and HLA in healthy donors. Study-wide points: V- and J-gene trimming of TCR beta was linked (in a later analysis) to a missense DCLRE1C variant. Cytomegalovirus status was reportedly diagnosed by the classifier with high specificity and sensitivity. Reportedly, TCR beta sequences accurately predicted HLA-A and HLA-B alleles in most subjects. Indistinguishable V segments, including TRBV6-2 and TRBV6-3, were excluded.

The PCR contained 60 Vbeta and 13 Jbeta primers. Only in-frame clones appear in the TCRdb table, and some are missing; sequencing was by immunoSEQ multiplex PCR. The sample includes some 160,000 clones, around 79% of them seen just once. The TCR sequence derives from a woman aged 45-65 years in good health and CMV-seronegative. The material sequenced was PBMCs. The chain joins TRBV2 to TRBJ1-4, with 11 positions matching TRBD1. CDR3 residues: CASRDRGPEKLFF. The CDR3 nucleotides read TGTGCCAGCAGGGACAGGGGGCCCGAAAAACTGTTTTTT.